This T cell receptor beta chain comes out of a study of blood T cell repertoires in COVID-19 (dated by TCRdb to 2019 to 2021). In terms of the full investigation: Samples covering the acute and convalescent phases of COVID-19 were provided by collaborators in the United States, Italy and Spain. The prospective study material was composed of cDNA or gDNA derived from T cells, B-cell-depleted T cells, or PBMCs. Deeply sampled blood TCRbeta repertoires from subjects exposed to, actively infected with, or recovered from COVID-19 were included in the dataset. The repertoires were released in a freely available public database intended as a resource for research on the immune response to SARS-CoV-2. The samples were drawn from the first 160 participants of the ongoing ImmuneRACE study and from some 1,300 subjects provided by 6 global collaborators. A de-identified subject ID, COVID-19 status, age in years and sex were almost always included in the sample metadata. Where available, HLA class I and class II types were obtained from metadata supplied by the sample provider rather than from assay-based typing. Overall study outcomes, separate from this receptor: How much clinical and demographic metadata was included differed by source and by participant, and the metadata was provided uncurated.

TCRbeta CDR3 regions were amplified from genomic DNA by means of the immunoSEQ Assay, a bias-controlled multiplex PCR. As for how the authors treated the data: The number of nucleated cells in each sample was estimated by amplification of reference gene primers within the assay. Sequence reads were collapsed and filtered to measure the absolute abundance of every unique TCRbeta CDR3 rearrangement. For each sample, productive Simpson clonality was calculated as the square root of Simpson's diversity index across productive rearrangements. TCRdb holds this immuneACCESS table with in-frame rearrangements only. Some clones are missing; in checked studies, unresolved V genes explain under half, and the rest has no known cause. That table supplies the V and J calls and clone size; D and trimming were determined from the DNA. Across this sample there are around 110,000 clones, with approximately 90% seen only once. Jointly, the top ten make up around 7% of the sample.

The CDR3 covers 16 residues, taking in both the cysteine and the phenylalanine. Only CDR3 DNA is held: 48 bases, read in frame from base 1. Based on the germline V gene (reference sequence), the CDR1 and CDR2 sequences are LGHDT and YNNKEL. Trimming removed 0 bases from V and 2 bases from J, leaving 12 bases between the germline ends. Whole blood was collected in K2EDTA tubes by collaborating institutions according to the institutions' own protocols. For TCRbeta analysis, collaborator samples were shipped as frozen whole blood, as isolated PBMCs, or as DNA extracted from either sample type. In regard to this clone: Its binding antigen is unknown. No quality values exist for individual bases; no much larger clone is one base distant.

The sequencing sample was made of peripheral blood. This clonotype was obtained from a man aged 45-65 years with active or convalescent COVID-19. The chain was built from TRBV3-1 (or the pseudogene TRBV3-2) and TRBJ2-3, with a tentative D gene TRBD2 over 5 matching bases. The CDR3 in this case is CASSQDLGAATDTQYF. The DNA sequence is TGTGCCAGCAGCCAAGATCTTGGAGCGGCCACAGATACGCAGTATTTT.